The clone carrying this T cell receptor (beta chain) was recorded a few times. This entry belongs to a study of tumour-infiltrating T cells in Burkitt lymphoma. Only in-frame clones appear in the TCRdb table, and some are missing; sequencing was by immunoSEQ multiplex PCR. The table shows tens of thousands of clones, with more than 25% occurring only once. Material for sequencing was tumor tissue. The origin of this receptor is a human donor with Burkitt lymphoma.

Here the CDR3 DNA reads TGTGCCAGCAGCCCCACCGGGACATCGAACACCGGGGAGCTGTTTTTT. Protein product: CASSPTGTSNTGELFF. The chain recombines TRBV4-2 with TRBJ2-2; D is possibly TRBD1 (6 bases). The germline V gene encodes CDR1 LGHNA and CDR2 YNFKEQ. V was clipped by 4 bases and J by 0 bases, with 12 bases between them. The CDR3 extends over 16 amino acids.